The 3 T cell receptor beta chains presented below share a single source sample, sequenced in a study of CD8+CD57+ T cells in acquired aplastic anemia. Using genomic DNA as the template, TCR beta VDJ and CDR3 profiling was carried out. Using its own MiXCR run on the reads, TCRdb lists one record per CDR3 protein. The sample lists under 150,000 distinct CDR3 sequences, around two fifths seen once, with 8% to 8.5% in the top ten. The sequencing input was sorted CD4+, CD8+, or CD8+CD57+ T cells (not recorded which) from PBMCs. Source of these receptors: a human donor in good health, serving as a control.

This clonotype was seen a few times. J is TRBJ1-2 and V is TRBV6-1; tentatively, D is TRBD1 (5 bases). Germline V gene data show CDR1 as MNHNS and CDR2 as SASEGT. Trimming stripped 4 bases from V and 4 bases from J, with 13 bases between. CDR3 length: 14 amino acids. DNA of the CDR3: TGTGCCAGCAGTGGCCGGGGGTTCGGCTATGGCTACACCTTC. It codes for CASSGRGFGYGYTF.

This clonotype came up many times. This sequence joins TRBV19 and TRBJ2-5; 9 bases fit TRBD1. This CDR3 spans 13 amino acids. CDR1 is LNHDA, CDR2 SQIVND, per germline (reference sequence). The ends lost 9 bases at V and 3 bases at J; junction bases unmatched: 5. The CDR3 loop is CASSTGGKETQYF. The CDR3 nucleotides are TGTGCCAGCTCGACAGGGGGGAAAGAGACCCAGTACTTC.

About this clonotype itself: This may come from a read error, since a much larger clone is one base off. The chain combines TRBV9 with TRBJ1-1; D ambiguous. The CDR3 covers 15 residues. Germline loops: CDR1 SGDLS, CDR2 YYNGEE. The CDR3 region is CASSRLGSPNTDAFF. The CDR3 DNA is TGTGCCAGCAGCCGATTAGGGTCCCCGAACACTGACGCTTTCTTT.